This T cell receptor (beta chain) was found in a study of Graves' ophthalmopathy and Graves' hyperthyroidism. Using RNA transcripts, the TCR beta CDR3 regions were amplified. RT-PCR was first run with HTBI primers, then multiplex PCR in a second round. TCRdb redid the calling of the multiplex PCR reads with MiXCR, one entry per CDR3 protein. The sample has 1 million to 1.3 million distinct CDR3 sequences, about 36% seen once; the top ten hold 11%. Germline V gives CDR1 SGHKS, CDR2 YYEKEE (reference sequence). Between the trimmed V and J ends, which lost 4 bases and 9 bases, there was a span of 14 bases. The CDR3 sequence is 14 residues long.

The TCR was taken from an adult man with Graves' hyperthyroidism. The rearrangement joins TRBV5-5 to TRBJ1-6; D call uncertain. Sequenced input: peripheral blood or thyroid tissue (not recorded which). The CDR3 coding sequence is TGTGCCAGCAGCCAACGTCGATACGGTTCACCCCTCCACTTT. Amino acid sequence: CASSQRRYGSPLHF.